The 23 T cell receptor beta chains listed next were all sequenced from one sample in a study of glioma-infiltrating T cells. TCR alpha and beta CDR3 regions were amplified from RNA using iRepertoire nested multiplex PCR. TCRdb processed the multiplex PCR reads anew with MiXCR; each CDR3 protein has one entry. Among about 180,000 distinct CDR3 sequences listed, over 40% were seen once. Sequencing input: glioma tissue, nonneoplastic brain tissue, or PBMCs (not recorded which). Receptor source: a human donor with low-grade glioma or glioblastoma, undergoing nonglioma brain surgery, or in good health (not recorded which).

Many counts were recorded for this clonotype. CDR3 sequence reads: CASSVGLAGSETQYF. The CDR3 coding sequence is TGTGCCAGCAGCGTAGGACTAGCGGGTTCTGAGACCCAGTACTTC. The rearrangement uses TRBV25-1 and TRBJ2-5; 11 bases agree with TRBD2. Germline V gene sequence: CDR1 MGHDK, CDR2 SYGVNS. V lost 6 bases to trimming and J lost 5 bases; unmatched junction nucleotides: 8. This CDR3 has 15 amino acids.

This clonotype was seen repeatedly, ten times or more. V is TRBV6-1 and J is TRBJ2-1; D may be TRBD1 or TRBD2 (5 bases each). CDR1 and CDR2 from the germline V gene are MNHNS and SASEGT. The V end lost 5 bases, the J end lost 8 bases, and 16 bases lay between the germline ends. The CDR3 is made up of 14 amino acids. CDR3 amino acids: CASSLPGPTYEQFF. The DNA of the CDR3 is TGTGCCAGCAGTCTACCGGGACCTACATATGAGCAGTTCTTC.

This clonotype was seen many times. The CDR3: CASSLSTSGREQYF. The CDR3 DNA is TGTGCCAGCAGCTTAAGCACTAGCGGAAGGGAGCAGTACTTC. The rearrangement joins TRBV7-2 to TRBJ2-7; 8 bases map to TRBD2. Germline trimming cut 2 bases from V and 7 bases from J; bases unmatched to any gene: 7. The CDR3 runs 14 residues. Germline V CDR1 and CDR2: SGHTA, FQGNSA.

The sample holds many counts of this clonotype. The chain combines TRBV7-9 with TRBJ2-1; D is possibly TRBD2 (6 bases). CDR1 is SEHNR and CDR2 is FQNEAQ in the germline V gene (reference sequence). The V and J ends lost 3 bases and 4 bases respectively, with 7 bases between them. This CDR3 region has 13 residues. The CDR3 here is CASSFAGYNEQFF. DNA of the CDR3: TGTGCCAGCAGCTTTGCGGGATACAATGAGCAGTTCTTC.

Note on this clonotype: A read error may explain this, as a much larger clone is one base away. The V call is TRBV28, the J call TRBJ2-3, with D unresolved. Germline loops: CDR1 MDHEN, CDR2 SYDVKM. The CDR3 is 15 residues long. CDR3: CASSLLASRTDKQYF. In nucleotides, the CDR3 is TGTGCCAGCAGTTTACTCGCCAGTCGCACAGATAAGCAGTATTTT.

This clonotype came up a few times. The V and J genes are TRBV5-6 and TRBJ2-5; D is uncertain. The CDR3 contains 13 residues. V lost 1 base and J 2 bases, leaving 6 bases between the germline ends. The V gene's germline CDR1 is SGHDT and CDR2 YYEEEE. CDR3 sequence (DNA): TGTGCCAGCAGCTTGACGACACAAGAGACCCAGTACTTC. Its protein is CASSLTTQETQYF.

The sample holds many counts of this clonotype. The V and J genes are TRBV7-9 and TRBJ1-6; possibly TRBD1 for D (5 bases). V gave up 6 bases and J gave up 5 bases, with 11 bases separating them. CDR3 length equals 14 residues. The germline V gene has CDR1 SEHNR and CDR2 FQNEAQ (reference sequence). CDR3 bases: TGTGCCAGCAGACCCGGGACGGATAATTCACCCCTCCACTTT. Amino acids: CASRPGTDNSPLHF. Supplemented by reference TRBV7-9 and TRBJ1-6, the full variable domain reads DTGVSQNPRHKITKRGQNVTFRCDPISEHNRLYWYRQTLGQGPEFLTYFQNEAQLEKSRLLSDRFSAERPKGSFSTLEIQRTEQGDSAMYLCASRPGTDNSPLHFGNGTRLTVT.

This clonotype occurred many times. J is TRBJ2-7 and V is TRBV6-1; D is unresolved. The CDR3 spans 14 residues. V lost 5 bases and J 2 bases, leaving 13 bases between the germline ends. Germline V gene sequence: CDR1 MNHNS, CDR2 SASEGT. The CDR3 DNA reads as TGTGCCAGCAGTCAGTGGCAGCCAGCCTACGAGCAGTACTTC. Translated: CASSQWQPAYEQYF.

This clonotype was counted a few times. A read error is possible here, since a much larger clone lies one base away. This chain uses TRBV5-4 with TRBJ1-1, with no clear D. CDR1 and CDR2 from the germline V gene are SGHNT and YYREEE (reference sequence). The V gene lost 0 bases and the J gene lost 5 bases, with 11 bases spanning the gap. The CDR3 contains 14 residues. CDR3 loop: CASSLGQVKTEAFF. CDR3 sequence (DNA): TGTGCCAGCAGCTTGGGGCAGGTAAAAACTGAAGCTTTCTTT.

The chain combines TRBV25-1 with TRBJ2-1; 14 bases align to TRBD2. V lost 6 bases, J lost 0 bases, and 19 bases stayed unmatched. CDR1 is MGHDK and CDR2 is SYGVNS in the germline V gene. The CDR3 length is 22 residues. CDR3: CASRGTAGTSGRLKSSYNEQFF. DNA of the CDR3: TGTGCCAGCAGGGGTACCGCCGGGACTAGCGGGAGACTTAAGAGCTCCTACAATGAGCAGTTCTTC.

A few counts support this clonotype. J is TRBJ2-2 and V is TRBV6-4; D may be TRBD1 (5 bases). CDR1 and CDR2 from the germline V gene are MRHNA and SNTAGT. The CDR3 totals 14 residues. V lost 5 bases to trimming and J lost 4 bases, with 11 bases between them. For the CDR3, the DNA is TGTGCCAGCAGTACGTCCAGGGCCACCGGGGAGCTGTTTTTT. It translates to CASSTSRATGELFF.

As to this clonotype: One base away lies a much larger clone, so this may be a sequencing read error. The V gene is TRBV20-1, the J gene TRBJ2-7, with 7 positions matching TRBD2. This CDR3 has 15 residues. Per the germline V gene, CDR1 is DFQATT and CDR2 is SNEGSKA (reference sequence). This CDR3 is CSSRAGPRWAYEQYF. In nucleotides, the CDR3 is TGCAGTTCTAGAGCGGGACCCCGATGGGCCTACGAGCAGTACTTC.

At least ten counts were recorded for this clonotype. The rearrangement joins TRBV20-1 to TRBJ2-7; TRBD2 agrees at 11 bases. Germline assignment: CDR1 DFQATT and CDR2 SNEGSKA (reference sequence). Trimming cost V 5 bases and J 6 bases; bases outside gene matches: 6. The CDR3 totals 13 residues. CDR3 coding DNA: TGCAGTGCTTCCGGGACTAGCGGTAGCGAGCAGTACTTC. As protein: CSASGTSGSEQYF.

There are many counts of this clonotype. V is TRBV2 and J is TRBJ2-1, with D possibly being TRBD2 (6 bases). CDR3 length: 15 amino acids. CDR1 and CDR2 (germline): SNHLY, FYNNEI. V dropped 4 bases and J dropped 5 bases, with 15 bases sitting between them. Here the CDR3 DNA reads TGTGCCAGCAGTGCGGCGACTAGACTTGACAATGAGCAGTTCTTC. It translates to CASSAATRLDNEQFF.

Turning to this clonotype: A read error is possible here, since a much larger clone lies one base away. This chain uses TRBV20-1 with TRBJ2-6, with D tentatively TRBD1 (5 bases). The length of the CDR3 is 14 residues. The germline V gene encodes CDR1 DFQATT and CDR2 SNEGSKA (reference sequence). The CDR3 region is CSAPRVFGANVLAF. CDR3 in DNA: TGCAGTGCTCCCAGGGTTTTTGGGGCCAACGTCCTGGCTTTC.

CDR3 loop: CVSNGRKEFQPQHF. CDR3 DNA: TGTGTTAGCAATGGCAGGAAGGAGTTTCAGCCCCAGCATTTT. The rearrangement links TRBV27 to TRBJ1-5; D not resolved. The CDR3 extends over 14 amino acids. CDR1 is MNHEY, CDR2 SMNVEV, per germline (reference sequence).

This clonotype has a count of ten or more. The genes are TRBV6-1 and TRBJ2-5; maybe TRBD2 (5 bases). V dropped 6 bases and J dropped 2 bases, with 13 bases sitting between them. CDR1 is MNHNS, CDR2 SASEGT, per germline. This CDR3 spans 14 amino acids. The CDR3 loop is CASRGDLRQETQYF. The CDR3 nucleotides read TGTGCCAGCAGGGGAGACCTTAGGCAAGAGACCCAGTACTTC.

J is TRBJ2-5 and V is TRBV5-6, with 12 bases matching TRBD2. Per the germline V gene, CDR1 is SGHDT and CDR2 is YYEEEE. V was clipped by 4 bases and J by 2 bases; unmatched bases: 3. The CDR3 contains 15 residues. CDR3 DNA: TGTGCCAGCAGCCCTCTAGCGGGAGGGCAAGAGACCCAGTACTTC. Residues: CASSPLAGGQETQYF.

About this clonotype itself: No conserved phenylalanine or tryptophan is present at the end of the CDR3, so a read error is the likely explanation. This chain uses TRBV7-3 with TRBJ2-1; tentative D call: TRBD1 (5 bases). The CDR3 is made up of 13 amino acids. Per the germline V gene, CDR1 is SGHTA and CDR2 is FQGTGA. V was clipped by 2 bases and J by 12 bases, with 14 bases between them. The CDR3 region is CASSLELGQAQFY. CDR3 coding DNA: TGTGCCAGCAGCTTAGAGCTGGGGCAGGCGCAGTTCTAC.

In regard to this clonotype: The junction differs from germline at one of its ends, possibly a read error. The V and J genes are TRBV11-2 and TRBJ2-6; the match to TRBD1 covers 8 bases. The CDR3 length is 17 residues. CDR1 is SGHAT, CDR2 FQNNGV, per germline. CDR3 loop: CASSPGQGHSGAKVLTF. The CDR3 region has the DNA TGTGCCAGCAGCCCTGGACAGGGTCACTCTGGGGCCAAGGTCCTGACTTTC.

This clonotype was seen at least ten times. The chain joins TRBV6-1 to TRBJ2-3; no reliable D call. The CDR3 totals 13 residues. V dropped 0 bases and J dropped 5 bases, with 6 bases sitting between them. CDR1 is MNHNS, CDR2 SASEGT, per germline. As DNA, the CDR3 is TGTGCCAGCAGTGAAGCGCCGGTAGATACGCAGTATTTT. Its protein product is CASSEAPVDTQYF.

With regard to this clonotype: This may be a read error: a much more frequent sequence differs by one nucleotide. The rearrangement joins TRBV6-1 to TRBJ1-5; 8 nucleotides align to TRBD1. In germline, CDR1 is MNHNS, CDR2 SASEGT. This CDR3 region has 19 residues. V shed 6 bases and J 1 base; nucleotides not matched to a gene: 17. The CDR3 region is CASRPRTGSYQISNQPQHF. CDR3 nucleotides: TGTGCCAGCAGACCCAGGACAGGGAGCTATCAAATAAGCAATCAGCCCCAGCATTTT.

At least ten counts were recorded for this clonotype. The chain joins TRBV25-1 to TRBJ1-1; D not certain. Between the trimmed V and J ends, which lost 1 base and 1 base, there was a span of 1 base. Germline CDR1 reads MGHDK; CDR2 reads SYGVNS. The CDR3 extends over 12 amino acids. This chain's CDR3 is CASSEWNTEAFF. The DNA of the CDR3 is TGTGCCAGCAGTGAATGGAACACTGAAGCTTTCTTT.